This is a list of T cell receptor beta chains from one sample in a study of CD8 T cells in Susac syndrome. TCRdb reprocessed the immunoSEQ multiplex PCR reads with MiXCR, giving one entry per CDR3 protein. The table has a few hundred thousand distinct CDR3 sequences, 85% seen once; the top ten hold around 0.22%. Sequenced sample: CD8+ T cells from PBMCs. The receptors here all came from a human donor with multiple sclerosis. The CDR3 runs from the conserved cysteine through the conserved F or W. A D gene is named only where the DNA matches it firmly. Clone size is given for some rows only: seen once, a few or many times, or a class if the clone is expanded.

size	V	D	J	CDR3	DNA
few	TRBV4-2	-	TRBJ1-5	CASSQDSGSANQPQHF	TGTGCCAGCAGCCAAGACTCAGGTTCGGCCAATCAGCCCCAGCATTTT
-	TRBV12-3/TRBV12-4	TRBD1	TRBJ1-4	CASSLEGGGGEKLFF	TGTGCCAGCAGTTTAGAGGGAGGGGGCGGTGAAAAACTGTTTTTT
-	TRBV28	-	TRBJ1-2	CASSHQAVDYGYTF	TGTGCCAGCAGCCACCAGGCCGTGGACTATGGCTACACCTTC
-	TRBV29-1	-	TRBJ1-2	CSVYESDYGYTF	TGCAGCGTTTACGAATCGGACTATGGCTACACCTTC
-	TRBV27	-	TRBJ2-3	CASSTFRGSHTDTQYF	TGTGCCAGCAGTACCTTTAGGGGTAGCCACACAGATACGCAGTATTTT
-	TRBV18	-	TRBJ1-3	CASSPDGNTIYF	TGTGCCAGCTCACCCGACGGAAACACCATATATTTT
-	TRBV6-5	-	TRBJ2-1	CASSYWGDEQFF	TGTGCCAGCAGTTATTGGGGCGATGAGCAGTTCTTC
few	TRBV7-6	-	TRBJ2-7	CASSLGAGPTYEQYF	TGTGCCAGCAGCTTAGGGGCGGGGCCGACCTACGAGCAGTACTTC
few	TRBV6-1	-	TRBJ2-7	CASSHGEAYEQYF	TGTGCCAGCAGCCACGGGGAGGCTTACGAGCAGTACTTC
-	TRBV11-2	TRBD2	TRBJ2-7	CASSLVASGPAYEQYF	TGTGCCAGCAGCTTAGTGGCTAGCGGGCCCGCCTACGAGCAGTACTTC
once	TRBV29-1	-	TRBJ2-7	CSVEMSDYEQYF	TGCAGCGTTGAGATGTCAGACTACGAGCAGTACTTC
-	TRBV2	-	TRBJ1-1	CASSEAGNTEAFF	TGTGCCAGCAGTGAAGCGGGGAACACTGAAGCTTTCTTT
-	TRBV4-1	TRBD1	TRBJ1-2	CASSQRTGVYGYTF	TGCGCCAGCAGCCAACGGACAGGAGTCTATGGCTACACCTTC
-	TRBV20-1	TRBD1	TRBJ2-1	CSARDRDLSKGNNEQFF	TGCAGTGCTCGTGACAGGGATCTCTCAAAGGGGAACAATGAGCAGTTCTTC
-	TRBV12-3/TRBV12-4	-	TRBJ1-5	CASSLYGEPQHF	TGTGCCAGCAGTTTGTACGGGGAGCCCCAGCATTTT
once	TRBV2	-	TRBJ1-4	CASSQGPGQYEKLFF	TGTGCCAGCAGTCAGGGTCCGGGTCAATATGAAAAACTGTTTTTT
-	TRBV6-1	-	TRBJ2-7	CASSSWGNEQYF	TGTGCCAGCAGTTCATGGGGGAACGAGCAGTACTTC
few	TRBV10-3	TRBD2	TRBJ2-7	CAISGTSGRGHRYEQYF	TGTGCCATCAGTGGGACTAGCGGGAGGGGGCATCGCTACGAGCAGTACTTC
-	TRBV30	TRBD2	TRBJ2-1	CAWSLAADNERFF	TGTGCCTGGTCTCTAGCGGCGGACAATGAGCGGTTCTTC
-	TRBV7-2	TRBD1	TRBJ2-7	CATGGHRGYEQYF	TGTGCCACTGGGGGACACAGGGGTTACGAGCAGTACTTC
-	TRBV12-3/TRBV12-4	TRBD2	TRBJ2-5	CASSTYSGVAVETQYF	TGTGCCAGCAGTACCTATAGCGGGGTGGCCGTAGAGACCCAGTACTTC
once	TRBV7-8	-	TRBJ1-5	CASRNVNQPQHF	TGTGCCAGCAGGAACGTCAATCAGCCCCAGCATTTT
once	TRBV27	TRBD2	TRBJ2-1	CASSLWLAGSSYNEQFF	TGTGCCAGCAGTTTATGGCTAGCGGGGAGCTCCTACAATGAGCAGTTCTTC
-	TRBV7-9	-	TRBJ2-1	CASSPRSMGGNEQFF	TGTGCCAGCAGCCCTCGTTCCATGGGCGGGAATGAGCAGTTCTTC